This T cell receptor (beta chain) was documented in a study of control samples from healthy donors and cancer patients. Produced via immunoSEQ multiplex PCR; TCRdb's table is partial and in-frame only. Altogether 100,000 to 150,000 clones are present, about 90% being singletons, with the ten largest covering around 7.6%. CDR3 length equals 15 residues. Germline V gene data show CDR1 as SGHTS and CDR2 as YDEGEE. Trimming removed 0 bases at V and 7 bases at J, with 14 bases between. Input material: PBMCs. This chain joins TRBV5-8 and TRBJ1-5; the D gene is possibly TRBD1 (5 bases). The sequence derives from a man between 45 and 60 years old with head and neck cancer. The CDR3 DNA is TGTGCCAGCAGCTTGGATCCAGGGAGTAGACAGCCCCAGCATTTT. It codes for CASSLDPGSRQPQHF.